One sample yielded the 6 T cell receptor beta chains listed below, sequenced in a study of cytomegalovirus exposure and HLA in healthy donors. The primer mix had 60 Vbeta and 13 Jbeta primers. Some clones are missing from TCRdb's copy, which holds only in-frame ones; the method was immunoSEQ multiplex PCR. The sample shows 100,000 to 150,000 clones, 65% to 75% of them seen only once. Material: PBMCs. The receptors derive from a woman between 50 and 59 years old in good health and CMV-seropositive.

This chain links TRBV7-2 with TRBJ1-5; D gene uncertain. The ends were cut back, 1 base at V and 4 bases at J, with 8 bases in the middle. CDR3 size: 14 residues. Germline values: CDR1 SGHTA, CDR2 FQGNSA. CDR3 loop: CASSLVEKNQPQHF. Written as DNA, the CDR3 is TGTGCCAGCAGCTTAGTTGAGAAGAATCAGCCCCAGCATTTT.

There are a few counts of this clone. V is TRBV11-2 and J is TRBJ2-3, with a possible D match to TRBD2 (6 bases). The CDR3 length is 14 residues. Germline lookup yields CDR1 SGHAT and CDR2 FQNNGV. Trimming shortened V by 5 bases and J by 7 bases, and 16 bases separated the two germline ends. This CDR3 reads CASSERLEGYTQYF. CDR3 nucleotide sequence: TGTGCCAGCAGCGAGAGACTAGAAGGTTATACGCAGTATTTT.

J is TRBJ1-5 and V is TRBV18; D is uncertain. V was shortened by 6 bases and J by 5 bases, with 17 bases between the two germline ends. The CDR3 has 15 residues. The germline CDR1 and CDR2 sequences are KGHSH and LQKENI. This CDR3 is CASSRGDTFDQPQHF. For the CDR3, the DNA is TGTGCCAGCTCGCGGGGTGATACTTTCGATCAGCCCCAGCATTTT. The full variable domain, completed using reference TRBV18 and TRBJ1-5, is NAGVMQNPRHLVRRRGQEARLRCSPMKGHSHVYWYRQLPEEGLKFMVYLQKENIIDESGMPKERFSAEFPKEGPSILRIQQVVRGDSAAYFCASSRGDTFDQPQHFGDGTRLSIL.

The chain is built from TRBV2 and TRBJ1-1; D is uncertain. Trimming removed 1 base from V and 6 bases from J, with 9 bases in between. Looked up from germline, CDR1 is SNHLY and CDR2 is FYNNEI. The CDR3 covers 13 residues. The CDR3 bases are TGTGCCAGCAGTGAAGGGAGGGTGGCTGAAGCTTTCTTT. Protein sequence: CASSEGRVAEAFF.

The genes are TRBV9 and TRBJ1-3; TRBD1 might be the D (6 bases). Germline values: CDR1 SGDLS, CDR2 YYNGEE. The CDR3 runs to 16 residues. V was cut by 2 bases and J by 3 bases, with 15 bases left in between. CDR3 DNA sequence: TGTGCCAGCAGCGTTCTAGGGGGGGGGATTGGAAACACCATATATTTT. Amino acids: CASSVLGGGIGNTIYF.

The chain recombines TRBV2 with TRBJ2-4, with 7 bases matching TRBD2. This CDR3 has 14 residues. Germline lookup yields CDR1 SNHLY and CDR2 FYNNEI. The ends lost 2 bases at V and 4 bases at J; junction bases unmatched: 2. CDR3 sequence (DNA): TGTGCCAGCAGTGAAACGGGGGGAAAAAACATTCAGTACTTC. As protein: CASSETGGKNIQYF.